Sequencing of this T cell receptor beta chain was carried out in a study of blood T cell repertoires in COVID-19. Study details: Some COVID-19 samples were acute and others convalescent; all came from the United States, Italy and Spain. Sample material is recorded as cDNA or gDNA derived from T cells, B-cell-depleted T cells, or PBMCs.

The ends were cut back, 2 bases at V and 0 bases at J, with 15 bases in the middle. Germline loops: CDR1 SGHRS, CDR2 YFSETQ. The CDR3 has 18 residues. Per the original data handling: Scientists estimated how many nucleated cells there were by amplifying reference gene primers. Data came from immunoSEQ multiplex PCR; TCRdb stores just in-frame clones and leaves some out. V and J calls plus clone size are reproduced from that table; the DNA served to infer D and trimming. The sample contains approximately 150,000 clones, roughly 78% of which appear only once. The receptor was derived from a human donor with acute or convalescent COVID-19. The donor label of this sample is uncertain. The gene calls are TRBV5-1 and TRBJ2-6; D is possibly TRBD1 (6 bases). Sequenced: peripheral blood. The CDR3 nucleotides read TGCGCCAGCAGCTTAGGACAGAGAGCTCTCTCTGGGGCCAACGTCCTGACTTTC. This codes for CASSLGQRALSGANVLTF. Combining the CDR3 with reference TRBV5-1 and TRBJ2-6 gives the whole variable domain KAGVTQTPRYLIKTRGQQVTLSCSPISGHRSVSWYQQTPGQGLQFLFEYFSETQRNKGNFPGRFSGRQFSNSRSEMNVSTLELGDSALYLCASSLGQRALSGANVLTFGAGSRLTVL.